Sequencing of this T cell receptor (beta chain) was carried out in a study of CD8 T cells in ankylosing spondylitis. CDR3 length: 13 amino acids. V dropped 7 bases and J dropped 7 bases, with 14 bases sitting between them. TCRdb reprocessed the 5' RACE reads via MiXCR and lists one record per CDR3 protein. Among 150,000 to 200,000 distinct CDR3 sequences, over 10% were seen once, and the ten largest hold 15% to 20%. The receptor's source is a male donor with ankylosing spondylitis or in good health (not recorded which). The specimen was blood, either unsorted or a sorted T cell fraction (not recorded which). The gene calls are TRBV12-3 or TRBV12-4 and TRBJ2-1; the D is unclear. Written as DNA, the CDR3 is TGTGCCAGCACCATCGGACGCGTTAATGAGCAGTTCTTC. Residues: CASTIGRVNEQFF.